This is a list of T cell receptor beta chains from one sample in a study of T cells in localized non-small cell lung cancer. Clones were read by immunoSEQ multiplex PCR, and TCRdb kept only the in-frame ones, dropping some. Among fewer than 35,000 clones listed, about 78% were seen once. The material sequenced was peripheral blood, taken before any cancer treatment. The source of these receptors is a male donor aged 60 or older with stage II squamous cell lung carcinoma. Each CDR3 is given with its conserved first and last residue. D genes are given only for firm matches. Clone size, where shown, is once, few, many, or a class for clones that have expanded.

>TRBD1|TRBJ2-7|.|TRBV13
CASSTRGQGAYEQYF
TGTGCCAGCAGCACCCGCGGCCAGGGGGCCTACGAGCAGTACTTC
>.|TRBJ2-1|.|TRBV30
CAWREDSYNEQFF
TGTGCCTGGAGGGAGGATTCCTACAATGAGCAGTTCTTC
>TRBD1|TRBJ2-2|.|TRBV4-3
CASSQDGVWTGGAGELFF
TGCGCCAGCAGCCAAGATGGGGTGTGGACAGGGGGTGCCGGGGAGCTGTTTTTT
>.|TRBJ2-7|once|TRBV7-3
CASSLSRPSGEQYF
TGTGCCAGCAGCTTATCCAGACCGTCAGGGGAGCAGTACTTC
>.|TRBJ2-5|.|TRBV27
CATWGMGTGETQYF
TGTGCCACATGGGGTATGGGGACCGGCGAGACCCAGTACTTC
>.|TRBJ2-5|once|TRBV7-2
CASSLIGWQETQYF
TGTGCCAGCAGCCTGATCGGTTGGCAAGAGACCCAGTACTTC
>TRBD2|TRBJ2-1|once|TRBV5-1
CASSTGTSGTEEFF
TGCGCCAGTAGTACCGGGACTAGCGGGACCGAGGAGTTCTTC
>.|TRBJ1-1|.|TRBV9
CASSVHQVMNTEAFF
TGTGCCAGCAGCGTACACCAAGTCATGAACACTGAAGCTTTCTTT
>.|TRBJ1-4|.|TRBV5-5
CASSRTSIFEKLFF
TGTGCCAGCAGCAGGACTTCAATCTTTGAAAAACTGTTTTTT
>.|TRBJ2-7|.|TRBV15
CATSIDYTSSYEQYF
TGTGCCACCAGCATCGACTACACTAGCTCCTACGAGCAGTACTTC
>.|TRBJ1-1|.|TRBV11-3
CASSFSQGNTEAFF
TGTGCCAGCAGCTTCTCCCAGGGGAACACTGAAGCTTTCTTT
>.|TRBJ1-5|.|TRBV5-1
CASSLASGTSQHF
TGCGCCAGCAGCTTGGCCTCGGGTACATCCCAGCATTTT
>TRBD2|TRBJ2-5|few|TRBV2
CASRLAGETQYF
TGTGCCAGCCGACTAGCGGGAGAGACCCAGTACTTC
>.|TRBJ2-7|.|TRBV6-5
CASRARTASTYEQYF
TGTGCCAGCAGGGCCCGGACCGCTTCCACCTACGAGCAGTACTTC
>.|TRBJ2-1|.|TRBV6-1
CASSYNEQFF
TGTGCCAGCAGTTACAATGAGCAGTTCTTC
>.|TRBJ1-1|.|TRBV5-4
CARRRGLNMNTEAFF
TGTGCCAGGAGGAGAGGCTTGAACATGAACACTGAAGCTTTCTTT
>.|TRBJ2-4|.|TRBV9
CAHTGRCAPDIQYF
TGTGCCCATACAGGTAGGTGCGCCCCTGACATTCAGTACTTC
>TRBD2|TRBJ2-3|.|TRBV7-3
CASSSLAGATDTQYF
TGTGCCAGCAGCTCGCTAGCGGGGGCCACAGATACGCAGTATTTT
>.|TRBJ2-1|.|TRBV15
CATSGGTLLGDEQFF
TGTGCCACCAGCGGAGGCACCCTCCTTGGGGATGAGCAGTTCTTC
>.|TRBJ2-1|.|TRBV6-1
CASSRDNNEQFF
TGTGCCAGCAGTCGGGATAACAATGAGCAGTTCTTC
>.|TRBJ2-5|.|TRBV23-1
CASLRTGLETQYF
TGCGCCAGCTTACGGACGGGGCTAGAGACCCAGTACTTC
>.|TRBJ2-1|.|TRBV6-5
CASSREGSSYNEQFF
TGTGCCAGCTCCCGTGAAGGGAGTAGTTACAATGAGCAGTTCTTC
>TRBD1|TRBJ2-3|.|TRBV19
CASRRQGATDTQYF
TGTGCCAGCCGTAGACAGGGTGCCACAGATACGCAGTATTTT
>.|TRBJ2-3|.|TRBV28
CASSLYGQSTDTQYF
TGTGCCAGCAGTTTATACGGCCAGAGCACAGATACGCAGTATTTT
>.|TRBJ2-5|.|TRBV5-5
CASSPAAGRGRQETQYF
TGTGCCAGCAGCCCCGCAGCCGGTCGAGGCAGACAAGAGACCCAGTACTTC
>TRBD1|TRBJ2-7|.|TRBV28
CASSLTGQGPYEQYF
TGTGCCAGCAGTTTAACGGGACAGGGGCCCTACGAGCAGTACTTC
>TRBD2|TRBJ2-7|.|TRBV19
CASSIQRGGSYEQYF
TGTGCCAGTAGTATCCAGCGGGGGGGCTCCTACGAGCAGTACTTC
>.|TRBJ2-2|once|TRBV28
CASIPGGTGELFF
TGTGCCAGCATCCCCGGCGGCACCGGGGAGCTGTTTTTT
>.|TRBJ2-1|.|TRBV4-2
CASSQQPFSGEQFF
TGTGCCAGCAGCCAACAACCCTTTAGCGGCGAGCAGTTCTTC
>TRBD2|TRBJ2-2|.|TRBV27
CASSWSRLAGQGTGELFF
TGTGCCAGCAGTTGGTCCCGACTAGCGGGACAGGGCACCGGGGAGCTGTTTTTT
>.|TRBJ2-6|.|TRBV5-6
CASSVPRAGANVLTF
TGTGCCAGCAGCGTGCCCAGGGCCGGGGCCAACGTCCTGACTTTC
>.|TRBJ2-1|.|TRBV2
CASSDSSSSYNEQFF
TGTGCCAGCAGTGACAGCTCGAGCTCCTACAATGAGCAGTTCTTC
>.|TRBJ1-3|.|TRBV7-6
CASSDTDSSGNTIYF
TGTGCCAGCAGCGATACGGACAGTTCTGGAAACACCATATATTTT
>.|TRBJ2-7|.|TRBV5-5
CASSSGPGSEYEQYF
TGTGCCAGCAGCAGTGGTCCCGGGAGTGAATACGAGCAGTACTTC
>.|TRBJ2-1|.|TRBV5-1
CASSLDRNNEQFF
TGCGCCAGCAGCTTGGACAGAAACAATGAGCAGTTCTTC
>.|TRBJ2-5|.|TRBV15
CATSRGGGKGQETQYF
TGTGCCACCAGCAGGGGAGGCGGGAAGGGGCAAGAGACCCAGTACTTC
>.|TRBJ1-1|.|TRBV19
CASMPELRNTEAFF
TGTGCCAGTATGCCGGAATTGAGGAACACTGAAGCTTTCTTT
>TRBD2|TRBJ2-4|.|TRBV14
CASSPRGGTENIQYF
TGTGCCAGCAGCCCTCGGGGGGGGACCGAAAACATTCAGTACTTC
>.|TRBJ2-5|.|TRBV7-2
CASSLRGETQYF
TGTGCCAGCAGCTTAAGGGGAGAGACCCAGTACTTC
>TRBD2|TRBJ2-1|.|TRBV30
CAWAGFSGTNEQFF
TGTGCCTGGGCCGGGTTTAGCGGGACCAATGAGCAGTTCTTC
>.|TRBJ1-5|once|TRBV9
CASSGKVGTGGGGRQPQHF
TGTGCCAGCAGTGGCAAAGTGGGTACAGGTGGGGGTGGACGGCAGCCCCAGCATTTT
>TRBD1|TRBJ1-3|.|TRBV19
CASRDSLRGNTIYF
TGTGCCAGCCGGGACAGCTTACGAGGAAACACCATATATTTT
>TRBD1|TRBJ2-7|.|TRBV19
CASSPGQASYEQYF
TGTGCCAGTAGTCCGGGACAGGCCTCCTACGAGCAGTACTTC
>.|TRBJ2-7|.|TRBV10-3
CAISASVRGGEQYF
TGTGCCATCAGTGCCTCCGTCAGGGGAGGCGAGCAGTACTTC
>.|TRBJ2-7|once|TRBV28
CASSTPLSEQYF
TGTGCCAGCAGTACTCCTCTGAGCGAGCAGTACTTC
>.|TRBJ2-2|.|TRBV27
CASQGRRNTGELFF
TGTGCCAGCCAGGGACGACGGAACACCGGGGAGCTGTTTTTT
>.|TRBJ1-5|.|TRBV4-3
CASSLEWGRQPQHF
TGCGCCAGCAGCCTAGAATGGGGAAGGCAGCCCCAGCATTTT
>.|TRBJ1-5|.|TRBV9
CASSASQGIGQPQHF
TGTGCCAGCAGCGCAAGTCAGGGGATAGGTCAGCCCCAGCATTTT
>TRBD2|TRBJ2-7|.|TRBV27
CASSFVAGSSYEQYF
TGTGCCAGCAGTTTCGTAGCGGGGTCCTCCTACGAGCAGTACTTC
>.|TRBJ2-5|.|TRBV5-6
CASSRPQRGETQYF
TGTGCCAGCAGCCGACCCCAAAGGGGGGAGACCCAGTACTTC
>.|TRBJ2-7|.|TRBV5-1
CASSLVSGSSYEQYF
TGCGCCAGCAGCTTGGTCAGCGGTAGCTCCTACGAGCAGTACTTC